The entry that follows covers one TCR beta chain sequence. Participants' own reports of clinical history determined their cohort assignment. Only in-frame clones appear in the TCRdb table, and some are missing; sequencing was by immunoSEQ multiplex PCR. The table has a few hundred thousand clones, around 81% seen once. CDR3 length: 14 residues. Germline CDR1 WSHSY, CDR2 SAAADI. The V end lost 2 bases, the J end lost 2 bases, and 7 bases lay between the germline ends. This sample stems from a study of blood T cell repertoires in COVID-19. The source is a man over 45 who had recovered from COVID-19. The chain joins TRBV10-2 to TRBJ1-3, with D perhaps TRBD1 (6 bases). Sequencing was carried out using PBMCs or T cells enriched from blood (not recorded which). The chain's CDR3 is CASSENRAGNTIYF. CDR3 DNA sequence: TGCGCCAGCAGTGAGAACAGGGCTGGAAACACCATATATTTT.